These 5 T cell receptor beta chains were sequenced from one sample in a study of T cells in Graves' hyperthyroidism and ophthalmopathy. Amplification of TCR beta CDR3 regions used RNA as the template. The HTBI primer set drove a first-round RT-PCR of the TCR CDR3. TCRdb re-analysed the multiplex PCR reads in MiXCR, keeping a single row per CDR3 protein. The sample carries 400,000 to 500,000 distinct CDR3 sequences, roughly an eighth recorded once. Sample: blood. Every receptor here comes from a woman between 18 and 29 years old with Graves' hyperthyroidism.

This clonotype was recorded at least ten times. The J gene is TRBJ2-7, the V gene TRBV30; either TRBD1 or TRBD2 may fit D (5 bases each). Deletions cut 3 bases from V and 6 bases from J, with 9 bases between. There are 11 residues in the CDR3. From germline, CDR1 is GTSNPN and CDR2 SVGIG (reference sequence). The CDR3 DNA reads as TGTGCCTGGAGGGGGGACGGCGAGCAGTACTTC. It encodes CAWRGDGEQYF.

The J gene is TRBJ2-4, the V gene TRBV6-2 or TRBV6-3; 10 bases are shared with TRBD1. CDR1 and CDR2 from the germline V gene are MNHEY and SVGEGT. The CDR3 extends over 17 amino acids. The junction had 6 bases not matched to a gene; V was cut back by 0 bases and J by 4 bases. CDR3: CASSYSSRQGAKNIQYF. As DNA, the CDR3 is TGTGCCAGCAGTTACTCGTCTCGACAGGGGGCGAAAAACATTCAGTACTTC.

This clonotype was detected a few times. At one of its ends the junction is not consistent with the germline gene, which may arise from a read error. The chain links TRBV9 to TRBJ1-1; D is uncertain. The length of the CDR3 is 15 residues. Germline V CDR1 and CDR2: SGDLS, YYNGEE. This CDR3 is CASSVGVRENTEASF. CDR3 coding DNA: TGTGCCAGCAGCGTAGGGGTTAGGGAGAACACTGAAGCTTCCTTT.

The chain recombines TRBV5-1 with TRBJ2-1; 13 bases map to TRBD2. The CDR3 is 19 amino acids. Germline CDR1 and CDR2: SGHRS and YFSETQ. Trimming took 1 base from V and 2 from J; bases not matched to a gene: 9. CDR3 bases: TGCGCCAGCAGCTTGAGAACCGGGACTAGCGGGAACCCCTACAATGAGCAGTTCTTC. Amino acids: CASSLRTGTSGNPYNEQFF.

For this clonotype: A clone one base away is much larger, so this may be a read error. V and J are TRBV3-1 and TRBJ1-5; D unclear. Germline lookup yields CDR1 LGHDT and CDR2 YNNKEL (reference sequence). This CDR3 comprises 13 residues. Trimming cost V 8 bases and J 5 bases, with 13 bases left between them. CDR3 protein: CASRPTLDQPQHF. CDR3 DNA sequence: TGTGCCAGCCGCCCGACCTTGGATCAGCCCCAGCATTTT.